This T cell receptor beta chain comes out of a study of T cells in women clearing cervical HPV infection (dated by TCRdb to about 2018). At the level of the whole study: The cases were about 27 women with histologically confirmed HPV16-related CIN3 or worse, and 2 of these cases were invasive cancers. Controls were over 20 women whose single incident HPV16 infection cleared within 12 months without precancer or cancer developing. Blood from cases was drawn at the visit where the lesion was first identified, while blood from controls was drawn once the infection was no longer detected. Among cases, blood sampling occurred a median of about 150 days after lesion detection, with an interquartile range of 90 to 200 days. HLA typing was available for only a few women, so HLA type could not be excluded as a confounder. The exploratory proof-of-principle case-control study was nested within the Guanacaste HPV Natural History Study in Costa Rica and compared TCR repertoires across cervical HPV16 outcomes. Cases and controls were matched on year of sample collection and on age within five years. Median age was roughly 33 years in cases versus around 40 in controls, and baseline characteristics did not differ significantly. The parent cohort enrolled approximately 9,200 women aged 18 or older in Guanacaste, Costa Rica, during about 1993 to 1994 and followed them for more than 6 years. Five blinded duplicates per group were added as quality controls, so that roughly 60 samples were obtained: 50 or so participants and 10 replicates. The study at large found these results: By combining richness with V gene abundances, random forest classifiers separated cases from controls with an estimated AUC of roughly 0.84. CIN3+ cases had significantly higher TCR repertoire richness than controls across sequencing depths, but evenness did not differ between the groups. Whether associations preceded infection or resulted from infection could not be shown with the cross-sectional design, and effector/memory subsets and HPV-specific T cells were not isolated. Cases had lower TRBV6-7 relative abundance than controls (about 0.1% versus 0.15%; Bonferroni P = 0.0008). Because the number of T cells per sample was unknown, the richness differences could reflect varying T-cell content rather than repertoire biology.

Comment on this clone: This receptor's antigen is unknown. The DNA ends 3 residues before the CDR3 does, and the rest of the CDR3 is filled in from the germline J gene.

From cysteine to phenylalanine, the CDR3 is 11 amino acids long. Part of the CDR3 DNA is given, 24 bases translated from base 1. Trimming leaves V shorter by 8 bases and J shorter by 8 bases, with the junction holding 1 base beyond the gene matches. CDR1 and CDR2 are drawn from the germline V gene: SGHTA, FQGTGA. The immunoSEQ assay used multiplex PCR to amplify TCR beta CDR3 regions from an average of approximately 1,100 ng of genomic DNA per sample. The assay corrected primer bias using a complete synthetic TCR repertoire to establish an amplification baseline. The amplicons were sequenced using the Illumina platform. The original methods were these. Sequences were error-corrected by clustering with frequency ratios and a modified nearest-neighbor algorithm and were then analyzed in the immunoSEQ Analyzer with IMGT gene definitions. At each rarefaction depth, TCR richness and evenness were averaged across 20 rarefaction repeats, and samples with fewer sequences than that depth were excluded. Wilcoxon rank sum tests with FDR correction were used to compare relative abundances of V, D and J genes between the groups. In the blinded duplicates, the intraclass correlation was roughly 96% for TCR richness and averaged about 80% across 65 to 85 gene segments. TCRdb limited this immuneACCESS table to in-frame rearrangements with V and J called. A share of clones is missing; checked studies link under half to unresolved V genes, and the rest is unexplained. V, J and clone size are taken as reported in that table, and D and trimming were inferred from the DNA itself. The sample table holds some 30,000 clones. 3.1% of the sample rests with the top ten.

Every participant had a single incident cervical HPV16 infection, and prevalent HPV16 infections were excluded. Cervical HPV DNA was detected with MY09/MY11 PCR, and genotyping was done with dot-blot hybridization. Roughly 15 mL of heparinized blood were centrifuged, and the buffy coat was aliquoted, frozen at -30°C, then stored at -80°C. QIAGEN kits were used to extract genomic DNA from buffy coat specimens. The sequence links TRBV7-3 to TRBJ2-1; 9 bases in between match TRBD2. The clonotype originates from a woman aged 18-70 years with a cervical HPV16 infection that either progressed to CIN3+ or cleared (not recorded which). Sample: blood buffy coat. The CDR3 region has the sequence CASAGGDEQFF. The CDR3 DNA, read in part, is TGTGCCAGCGCGGGGGGGGATGAG.